Following are 32 T cell receptor beta chains from one sample sequenced in a study of blood T cell repertoires in COVID-19. Repertoires were generated with immunoSEQ multiplex PCR, while TCRdb's copy carries only in-frame clones and drops some. The sample includes about 270,000 clones, 88% of them seen just once. Sequencing input: PBMCs or T cells enriched from blood (not recorded which). The receptors derive from a woman aged 40 to 49 with acute COVID-19.

J is TRBJ2-7 and V is TRBV28; 7 bases are shared with TRBD1. The CDR3 has 14 amino acids. The germline CDR1 and CDR2 sequences are MDHEN and SYDVKM. V was pared by 6 bases and J by 7 bases, with 12 bases of the junction left unmatched. CDR3 region: CASSLHTGVREQYF. The CDR3 nucleotides are TGTGCCAGCAGCCTCCACACAGGGGTTAGGGAGCAGTACTTC. Full variable domain (rest looked up from reference TRBV28 and TRBJ2-7): DVKVTQSSRYLVKRTGEKVFLECVQDMDHENMFWYRQDPGLGLRLIYFSYDVKMKEKGDIPEGYSVSREKKERFSLILESASTNQTSMYLCASSLHTGVREQYFGPGTRLTVT.

V and J are TRBV19 and TRBJ1-1; D gene unclear. In germline, CDR1 is LNHDA, CDR2 SQIVND (reference sequence). Trimming cost V 1 base and J 2 bases, with 14 bases left between them. This CDR3 comprises 16 residues. Here the CDR3 reads CASSIVPSGVNTEAFF. Written as DNA, the CDR3 is TGTGCCAGTAGTATAGTACCGTCGGGTGTCAACACTGAAGCTTTCTTT.

This rearrangement joins TRBV18 to TRBJ1-4; D remains ambiguous. V dropped 6 bases and J dropped 0 bases, with 11 bases sitting between them. The CDR3 contains 15 residues. Germline V gives CDR1 KGHSH, CDR2 LQKENI. CDR3 bases: TGTGCCAGCTCCCCCGTCCGGTCAACTAATGAAAAACTGTTTTTT. Residues: CASSPVRSTNEKLFF.

The rearrangement links TRBV6-5 to TRBJ1-4; a possible D gene is TRBD1 (5 bases). Germline values: CDR1 MNHEY, CDR2 SVGAGI. The CDR3 runs to 14 residues. V gave up 2 bases and J gave up 6 bases, with 10 bases separating them. The CDR3 is CASSYGGLDEKLFF. The CDR3 DNA sequence: TGTGCCAGCAGTTACGGGGGGTTAGATGAAAAACTGTTTTTT.

V gene TRBV6-5 combines with J gene TRBJ2-1; 9 nucleotides agree with TRBD2. There are 15 residues in the CDR3. CDR1 and CDR2 (germline): MNHEY, SVGAGI. J lost 7 bases, V lost 5 bases, and 9 bases had no gene match. The CDR3 sequence is CASSPRLAVGNEQFF. The CDR3 DNA reads as TGTGCCAGCAGTCCAAGACTAGCGGTTGGAAATGAGCAGTTCTTC.

This sequence joins TRBV24-1 and TRBJ1-2, with D maybe TRBD1 (5 bases). The CDR3 extends over 12 amino acids. The germline V gene encodes CDR1 KGHDR and CDR2 SFDVKD. V lost 1 base to trimming and J lost 8 bases, with 7 bases between them. As DNA, the CDR3 is TGTGCCACCAGTGATTTCGGGGGGGGCTACACCTTC. Encoded protein: CATSDFGGGYTF.

This rearrangement joins TRBV19 to TRBJ1-6, with D maybe TRBD1 (6 bases). The CDR3 spans 16 residues. The V and J ends lost 6 bases and 0 bases respectively, with 12 bases between them. The germline CDR1 and CDR2 sequences are LNHDA and SQIVND (reference sequence). CDR3 region: CASRGTQSSYNSPLHF. DNA for the CDR3: TGTGCCAGTAGGGGGACACAGAGCTCCTATAATTCACCCCTCCACTTT. The full variable domain, its missing parts supplied by reference TRBV19 and TRBJ1-6, is DGGITQSPKYLFRKEGQNVTLSCEQNLNHDAMYWYRQDPGQGLRLIYYSQIVNDFQKGDIAEGYSVSREKKESFPLTVTSAQKNPTAFYLCASRGTQSSYNSPLHFGNGTRLTVT.

A word on this clone: Sequence at one end of the junction differs from germline and may be a read error. The CDR3 DNA reads TGTGCCAGCTCACCACTTGGACAGTCTATGATTTTT. Amino acids: CASSPLGQSMIF. This rearrangement joins TRBV18 to TRBJ1-4, with D possibly TRBD1 on 6 matching bases. CDR3 length: 12 amino acids. Germline V CDR1 and CDR2: KGHSH, LQKENI. The full variable domain, rest sourced from reference TRBV18 and TRBJ1-4, is NAGVMQNPRHLVRRRGQEARLRCSPMKGHSHVYWYRQLPEEGLKFMVYLQKENIIDESGMPKERFSAEFPKEGPSILRIQQVVRGDSAAYFCASSPLGQSMIFGSGTQLSVL.

This chain links TRBV5-4 with TRBJ1-4; D gene uncertain. This CDR3 has 13 amino acids. Germline loops: CDR1 SGHNT, CDR2 YYREEE (reference sequence). V was pared by 0 bases and J by 10 bases, with 10 bases between. CDR3 bases: TGTGCCAGCAGCTTGGACGAGGGAGGAAAACTGTTTTTT. Translated, it gives CASSLDEGGKLFF.

This clone was seen only a few times. This chain links TRBV6-6 with TRBJ1-5; unclear D gene. CDR1 and CDR2 (germline): MNHNY, SVGAGI (reference sequence). Trimming cost V 2 bases and J 4 bases, with 9 bases left between them. The CDR3 totals 14 residues. The CDR3: CASSYTNGNQPQHF. CDR3 bases: TGTGCCAGCAGTTACACCAACGGGAATCAGCCCCAGCATTTT.

The chain is built from TRBV28 and TRBJ1-2; maybe TRBD1 (5 bases). This CDR3 region has 13 residues. Germline V gene data show CDR1 as MDHEN and CDR2 as SYDVKM. V was shortened by 6 bases and J by 1 base, with 9 bases between the two germline ends. CDR3 protein: CASREGINYGYTF. The CDR3 DNA follows: TGTGCCAGCAGGGAGGGGATTAACTATGGCTACACCTTC.

The gene calls are TRBV7-6 and TRBJ2-1; 8 bases are shared with TRBD2. Germline loops: CDR1 SGHVS, CDR2 FNYEAQ. The CDR3 loop spans 17 amino acids. Trimming took 5 bases from V and 6 from J; bases not matched to a gene: 15. This chain's CDR3 is CASSLQTPGTSSNEQFF. The CDR3 region has the DNA TGTGCCAGCAGCCTCCAAACCCCCGGGACTAGTTCCAATGAGCAGTTCTTC.

This clone was seen a single time. The chain recombines TRBV6-2 or TRBV6-3 with TRBJ1-5, with 9 bases lining up with TRBD1. CDR1 is MNHEY, CDR2 SVGEGT, per germline. Trimming at V came to 3 bases and at J to 3 bases, leaving 12 bases not matched to a gene. This CDR3 comprises 18 residues. The CDR3 coding sequence is TGTGCCAGCAGTTATAACCTAGGGACAGGGTTAGACAATCAGCCCCAGCATTTT. It specifies CASSYNLGTGLDNQPQHF.

CDR3 DNA: TGCGCCAGCCGACTAGCGGGGTACACCGGGGAGCTGTTTTTT. It is translated as CASRLAGYTGELFF. This sequence joins TRBV4-3 and TRBJ2-2; 11 nucleotides line up with TRBD2. V was clipped by 8 bases and J by 3 bases; unmatched bases: 2. CDR3 length: 14 residues. In germline, CDR1 is LGHNA, CDR2 YSLEER.

This chain uses TRBV5-1 with TRBJ2-7; D is unresolved. This CDR3 spans 13 amino acids. Germline V lookup: CDR1 SGHRS, CDR2 YFSETQ. With 2 bases removed from V and 5 bases from J, the gap between germline ends came to 11 bases. CDR3 nucleotides: TGCGCCAGCAGCTTTACTGACAACCACGAGCAGTACGTC. Protein: CASSFTDNHEQYV.

The J gene is TRBJ2-2, the V gene TRBV9, with TRBD2 matching over 13 bases. V lost 3 bases to trimming and J lost 4 bases; unmatched junction nucleotides: 9. The CDR3 runs to 18 residues. CDR1 is SGDLS, CDR2 YYNGEE, per germline. The CDR3 spells CASSAGLAGVVGTGELFF. DNA of the CDR3: TGTGCCAGCAGCGCCGGACTAGCGGGAGTCGTCGGCACCGGGGAGCTGTTTTTT.

This chain uses TRBV27 with TRBJ2-3; 7 bases align to TRBD2. The CDR3 is 16 residues long. Losses at the gene ends were 0 bases for V and 2 bases for J; bases not matched to a gene: 5. Germline assignment: CDR1 MNHEY and CDR2 SMNVEV (reference sequence). Here the CDR3 DNA reads TGTGCCAGCAGTTTATCCGGGACTACCACCACAGATACGCAGTATTTT. Protein sequence: CASSLSGTTTTDTQYF.

The chain is built from TRBV30 and TRBJ2-5, with 9 nucleotides matching TRBD2. The CDR3 has 13 amino acids. Germline V lookup: CDR1 GTSNPN, CDR2 SVGIG (reference sequence). J lost 5 bases, V lost 8 bases, and 9 bases had no gene match. The CDR3 bases are TGTGCCCGAGGGAGTAGCGGGAGTGAGACCCAGTACTTC. Translating it yields CARGSSGSETQYF. Full variable domain (rest looked up from reference TRBV30 and TRBJ2-5): SQTIHQWPATLVQPVGSPLSLECTVEGTSNPNLYWYRQAAGRGLQLLFYSVGIGQISSEVPQNLSASRPQDRQFILSSKKLLLSDSGFYLCARGSSGSETQYFGPGTRLLVL.

The chain links TRBV20-1 to TRBJ2-3; the match to TRBD2 covers 8 bases. The CDR3 runs to 15 residues. The germline V gene has CDR1 DFQATT and CDR2 SNEGSKA (reference sequence). V shed 3 bases, J shed 6 bases, and the junction held 11 bases outside the gene matches. The CDR3 spells CSASLREALLDTQYF. CDR3 in DNA: TGCAGTGCTAGTTTGCGGGAGGCTCTACTGGATACGCAGTATTTT.

This rearrangement joins TRBV9 to TRBJ1-1, with D perhaps TRBD1 (5 bases). The CDR3 covers 15 residues. V lost 3 bases, J lost 1 base, and 13 bases lay in between. Germline-derived CDR1 and CDR2 are SGDLS and YYNGEE. The CDR3 loop reads CASSEGLNWNTEAFF. The CDR3, as DNA: TGTGCCAGCAGCGAGGGACTTAACTGGAACACTGAAGCTTTCTTT.

The rearrangement joins TRBV10-3 to TRBJ2-5; TRBD1 aligns across 8 bases. The CDR3 is 15 residues long. V gave up 0 bases and J gave up 4 bases; unmatched junction bases: 4. CDR1 and CDR2 from the germline V gene are ENHRY and SYGVKD. Here the CDR3 DNA reads TGTGCCATCAGTGAGTCCGGGACAGGAGGAGAGACCCAGTACTTC. This sequence encodes CAISESGTGGETQYF.

The V and J genes are TRBV5-4 and TRBJ1-1; no clear D gene. Germline lookup yields CDR1 SGHNT and CDR2 YYREEE (reference sequence). Trimming cost V 4 bases and J 4 bases, with 17 bases left between them. CDR3 length: 15 residues. This CDR3 reads CASSLTAGFGTEAFF. The DNA of the CDR3 is TGTGCCAGCAGCCTCACGGCAGGCTTCGGCACTGAAGCTTTCTTT.

This rearrangement joins TRBV7-8 to TRBJ2-2; 11 bases agree with TRBD1. Germline CDR1 SGHVS, CDR2 FQNEAQ. CDR3 length equals 16 residues. The ends lost 5 bases at V and 2 bases at J; junction bases unmatched: 4. The CDR3: CASSRGQGVNTGELFF. CDR3 coding DNA: TGTGCCAGCAGCCGGGGACAGGGGGTAAACACCGGGGAGCTGTTTTTT.

This chain uses TRBV16 with TRBJ1-1; the D is unclear. CDR1 is KGHSY and CDR2 is FQNENV in the germline V gene. The ends were cut back, 2 bases at V and 0 bases at J, with 7 bases in the middle. The CDR3 consists of 14 residues. CDR3 protein: CASSQGQMNTEAFF. CDR3 nucleotide sequence: TGTGCCAGCAGCCAAGGGCAGATGAACACTGAAGCTTTCTTT.

The chain recombines TRBV7-2 with TRBJ2-2, with 10 bases aligning to TRBD2. The CDR3 runs 17 residues. CDR1 and CDR2 from the germline V gene are SGHTA and FQGNSA. Trimming cost V 5 bases and J 3 bases; bases outside gene matches: 9. The CDR3 protein is CASSALSGRGYTGELFF. The DNA of the CDR3 is TGTGCCAGCAGCGCGCTAAGCGGGAGGGGGTACACCGGGGAGCTGTTTTTT.

The table lists this clone with a count of one. This chain connects TRBV6-4 to TRBJ1-1; 7 bases line up with TRBD1. The germline V gene has CDR1 MRHNA and CDR2 SNTAGT. V trimming: 6 bases; J trimming: 4 bases; junction bases outside the gene matches: 8. This CDR3 has 14 residues. CDR3 coding DNA: TGTGCCAGCAGAGTCGACAGGGATAGCACTGAAGCTTTCTTT. Protein sequence: CASRVDRDSTEAFF.

The gene calls are TRBV15 and TRBJ2-1; D ambiguous. The germline V and J ends were trimmed by 0 bases and 10 bases, with 7 bases remaining between them. This CDR3 has 12 amino acids. CDR1 LNHNV and CDR2 YYDKDF come from the germline V gene (reference sequence). CDR3 protein: CATSRDFREQFF. For the CDR3, the DNA is TGTGCCACCAGCAGAGATTTTCGGGAGCAGTTCTTC.

V gene TRBV7-9 combines with J gene TRBJ2-7; 7 bases line up with TRBD1. V gave up 3 bases and J gave up 4 bases; unmatched junction bases: 9. The V gene's germline CDR1 is SEHNR and CDR2 FQNEAQ (reference sequence). CDR3 length: 15 residues. CDR3 loop: CASSFPTGFVYEQYF. In DNA form, the CDR3 reads TGTGCCAGCAGCTTCCCGACAGGGTTTGTGTACGAGCAGTACTTC.

V is TRBV3-1 (or the pseudogene TRBV3-2) and J is TRBJ1-3; 9 nucleotides agree with TRBD1. Germline V lookup: CDR1 LGHDT, CDR2 YNNKEL (reference sequence). Trimming removed 1 base from V and 7 bases from J; junction bases left unmatched: 5. The CDR3 length is 15 residues. The CDR3 protein is CASSQGQGDGNTIYF. The CDR3 bases are TGTGCCAGCAGCCAAGGACAGGGGGACGGCAACACCATATATTTT.

The chain combines TRBV10-1 with TRBJ2-2, with a possible D match to TRBD2 (5 bases). Germline V gene lookup returns CDR1 WNHNN and CDR2 SYGVQD (reference sequence). The CDR3 contains 13 residues. The V gene lost 6 bases and the J gene lost 4 bases, with 9 bases spanning the gap. The CDR3 DNA sequence: TGCGCCAGCAGGGCGGGCTTCACCGGGGAGCTGTTTTTT. This encodes CASRAGFTGELFF.

The chain joins TRBV28 to TRBJ2-1; TRBD2 matches at 7 bases. Per germline, CDR1 MDHEN and CDR2 SYDVKM. The CDR3 covers 17 residues. The J segment lost 8 bases and the V segment lost 7 bases, leaving 20 bases of the junction unmatched. The CDR3 sequence is CASTPPFGRRGGDEQFF. The CDR3 nucleotides read TGTGCCAGCACCCCTCCATTCGGGAGGCGAGGCGGCGATGAGCAGTTCTTC.

The rearrangement joins TRBV7-9 to TRBJ1-2; D is unresolved. Trimming stripped 4 bases from V and 7 bases from J, with 13 bases between. CDR1 and CDR2 from the germline V gene are SEHNR and FQNEAQ (reference sequence). CDR3 length: 13 amino acids. The CDR3 region has the DNA TGTGCCAGCAGCTCCCCTGGTACATCTGGCTACACCTTC. Translated, it gives CASSSPGTSGYTF. The full variable domain, with the rest looked up from reference TRBV7-9 and TRBJ1-2, is DTGVSQNPRHKITKRGQNVTFRCDPISEHNRLYWYRQTLGQGPEFLTYFQNEAQLEKSRLLSDRFSAERPKGSFSTLEIQRTEQGDSAMYLCASSSPGTSGYTFGSGTRLTVV.